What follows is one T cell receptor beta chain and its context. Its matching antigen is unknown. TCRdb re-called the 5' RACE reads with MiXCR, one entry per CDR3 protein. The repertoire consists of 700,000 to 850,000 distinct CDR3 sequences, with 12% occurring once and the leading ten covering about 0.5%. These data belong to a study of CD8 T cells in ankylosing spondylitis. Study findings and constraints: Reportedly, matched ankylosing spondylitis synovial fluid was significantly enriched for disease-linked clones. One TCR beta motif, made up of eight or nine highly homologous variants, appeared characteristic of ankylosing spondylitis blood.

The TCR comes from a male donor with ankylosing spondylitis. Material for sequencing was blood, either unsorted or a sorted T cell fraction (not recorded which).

Written as DNA, the CDR3 is TGTGCCAGCAGGGCAACGGGGTCACTGCGGCACGGAGATACGCAGTATTTT. Translation gives CASRATGSLRHGDTQYF. The chain carries TRBV6-1 and TRBJ2-3, with D maybe TRBD2 (5 bases). CDR1 and CDR2 (germline): MNHNS, SASEGT. This CDR3 is built from 17 residues. Deletions cut 6 bases from V and 5 bases from J, with 24 bases between.